One sample yielded the 10 T cell receptor beta chains listed below, sequenced in a study of blood T cell repertoires in COVID-19. TCRdb's table, derived via immunoSEQ multiplex PCR, lists solely in-frame clones and lacks some. Among some 100,000 clones, approximately 89% were seen once, and the ten largest hold approximately 5.2%. The sample was peripheral blood. Receptors originate from an elderly woman with active COVID-19.

The V and J genes are TRBV5-6 and TRBJ2-7; 8 bases align to TRBD1. The J segment lost 7 bases and the V segment lost 1 base, leaving 4 bases of the junction unmatched. CDR3 length equals 13 residues. The germline gives CDR1 SGHDT, CDR2 YYEEEE. The CDR3 region has the DNA TGTGCCAGCAGCTTGACGACAGGGGTAGAGCAGTACTTC. This translates into CASSLTTGVEQYF.

The chain couples TRBV19 to TRBJ2-7; 7 bases are a match to TRBD2. CDR1 and CDR2 (germline): LNHDA, SQIVND (reference sequence). V trimming: 5 bases; J trimming: 7 bases; junction bases outside the gene matches: 17. This CDR3 spans 16 amino acids. The CDR3 nucleotides read TGTGCCAGTAGTCTTTCGGCTAGCGGATTCTCGGGGGAGCAGTACTTC. Its protein is CASSLSASGFSGEQYF.

The chain links TRBV4-3 to TRBJ2-7; TRBD2 matches at 10 bases. Germline CDR1 and CDR2: LGHNA and YSLEER. The CDR3 runs 15 residues. V was pared by 6 bases and J by 3 bases, with 8 bases of the junction left unmatched. DNA of the CDR3: TGCGCCAGCAGTCCAGGACTAGCGGCAGACTACGAGCAGTACTTC. Protein sequence: CASSPGLAADYEQYF.

There are a few counts of this clone. The chain links TRBV28 to TRBJ2-7, with 12 bases aligning to TRBD2. CDR1 is MDHEN, CDR2 SYDVKM, per germline. The CDR3 contains 15 residues. The V gene end was trimmed by 4 bases and the J gene end by 3 bases; junction bases not matched to a gene: 4. CDR3 region: CASSSRLAGVYEQYF. CDR3 nucleotide sequence: TGTGCCAGCAGTTCCCGACTAGCGGGAGTCTACGAGCAGTACTTC.

The V gene is TRBV24-1, the J gene TRBJ2-1; no clear D gene. Trimming pared 5 bases from V and 7 bases from J, leaving 14 bases between. Germline CDR1 KGHDR, CDR2 SFDVKD. This CDR3 region has 14 residues. The CDR3 loop is CATSASARLNEQFF. CDR3 nucleotides: TGTGCCACCAGTGCGAGCGCTAGGCTAAATGAGCAGTTCTTC.

V is TRBV7-9 and J is TRBJ2-6; maybe TRBD1 (6 bases). The germline gives CDR1 SEHNR, CDR2 FQNEAQ (reference sequence). V was cut by 1 base and J by 0 bases, with 7 bases left in between. The CDR3 totals 16 residues. The CDR3 DNA reads TGTGCCAGCAGCTTAGGGACAGTCTCTGGGGCCAACGTCCTGACTTTC. Its translation: CASSLGTVSGANVLTF.

V usage is TRBV25-1 and J usage is TRBJ2-5; TRBD1 matches at 7 bases. Trimming took 2 bases from V and 6 from J; bases not matched to a gene: 6. This CDR3 is 14 amino acids long. Germline loops: CDR1 MGHDK, CDR2 SYGVNS. CDR3 nucleotides: TGTGCCAGCAGTGAACCAGGGGGAAGAAAGACCCAGTACTTC. This sequence encodes CASSEPGGRKTQYF. The complete variable domain, with remaining parts taken from reference TRBV25-1 and TRBJ2-5, reads EADIYQTPRYLVIGTGKKITLECSQTMGHDKMYWYQQDPGMELHLIHYSYGVNSTEKGDLSSESTVSRIRTEHFPLTLESARPSHTSQYLCASSEPGGRKTQYFGPGTRLLVL.

The chain combines TRBV6-5 with TRBJ2-3, with TRBD1 identical over 7 bases. Germline assignment: CDR1 MNHEY and CDR2 SVGAGI. J was trimmed by 0 bases and V by 6 bases; bases with no gene match: 6. CDR3 length equals 15 residues. Here the CDR3 DNA reads TGTGCCAGCAGACCCACGACAGGGAGCACAGATACGCAGTATTTT. Its protein is CASRPTTGSTDTQYF.

The J gene is TRBJ2-7, the V gene TRBV27; 7 bases line up with TRBD1. The CDR3 is made up of 16 amino acids. Per germline, CDR1 MNHEY and CDR2 SMNVEV (reference sequence). J lost 8 bases, V lost 6 bases, and 19 bases had no gene match. CDR3 amino acids: CASSSRDSPSYPKQYF. The CDR3 DNA follows: TGTGCCAGCAGCTCCCGGGACAGTCCTTCCTACCCTAAGCAGTACTTC.

The chain combines TRBV7-9 with TRBJ2-7, with TRBD1 matching over 9 bases. The CDR3 contains 16 residues. Unmatched junction bases numbered 9, after V lost 5 bases and J lost 1 base. Germline V CDR1 and CDR2: SEHNR, FQNEAQ (reference sequence). CDR3 amino acids: CASSNYGTGTSYEQYF. DNA for the CDR3: TGTGCCAGCAGCAACTATGGGACAGGGACATCCTACGAGCAGTACTTC.